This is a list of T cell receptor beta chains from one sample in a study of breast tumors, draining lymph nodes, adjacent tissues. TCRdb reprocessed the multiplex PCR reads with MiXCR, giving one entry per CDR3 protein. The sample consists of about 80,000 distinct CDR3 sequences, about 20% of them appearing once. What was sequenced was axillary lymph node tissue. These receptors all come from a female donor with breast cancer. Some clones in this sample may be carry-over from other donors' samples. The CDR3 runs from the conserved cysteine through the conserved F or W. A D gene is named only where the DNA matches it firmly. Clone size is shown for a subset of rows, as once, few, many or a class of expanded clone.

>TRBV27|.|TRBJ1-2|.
CASSFAPGVDYGYTF
TGTGCCAGCAGTTTCGCCCCAGGGGTAGACTATGGCTACACCTTC
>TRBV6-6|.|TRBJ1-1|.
CASRRTANTEAFF
TGTGCCAGCAGAAGGACGGCGAACACTGAAGCTTTCTTT
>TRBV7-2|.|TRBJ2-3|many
CASSLTGRVDTQYF
TGTGCCAGCAGCTTGACAGGGAGGGTAGATACGCAGTATTTT
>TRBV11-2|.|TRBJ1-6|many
CASTLEGSPLHF
TGTGCCAGCACCCTGGAAGGGTCACCCCTCCACTTT
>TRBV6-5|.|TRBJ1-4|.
CASSVARGSTNEKLFF
TGTGCCAGCAGTGTGGCCCGAGGCTCCACTAATGAAAAACTGTTTTTT
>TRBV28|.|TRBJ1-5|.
CASSTPQGIGQPQHF
TGTGCCAGCAGCACCCCCCAGGGCATAGGTCAGCCCCAGCATTTT
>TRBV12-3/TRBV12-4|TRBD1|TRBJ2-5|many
CASSLWQGEQETQYF
TGTGCCAGCAGTTTATGGCAGGGGGAACAAGAGACCCAGTACTTC
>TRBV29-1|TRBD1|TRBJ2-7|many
CSVGSGTGVYEQYF
TGCAGCGTTGGATCCGGGACAGGGGTCTACGAGCAGTACTTC
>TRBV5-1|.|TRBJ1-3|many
CASSFGFGNTIYF
TGCGCCAGCAGCTTCGGATTTGGAAACACCATATATTTT
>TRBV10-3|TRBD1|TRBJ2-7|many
CAISGGDRGSLSIYEQYF
TGTGCCATCAGTGGCGGGGACAGGGGATCTTTATCTATCTACGAGCAGTACTTC
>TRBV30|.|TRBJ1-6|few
CAWSQQNFYNSPLHF
TGTGCCTGGAGTCAGCAGAACTTCTATAATTCACCCCTCCACTTT
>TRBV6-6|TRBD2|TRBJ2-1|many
CASTDGLAGYNEQFF
TGTGCCAGCACCGACGGACTAGCGGGGTACAATGAGCAGTTCTTC
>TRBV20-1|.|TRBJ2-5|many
CSASMETQYF
TGCAGTGCGTCCATGGAGACCCAGTACTTC
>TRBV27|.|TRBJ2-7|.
CASSSWGNSTYEQYF
TGTGCCAGCAGTTCTTGGGGGAATTCAACCTACGAGCAGTACTTC
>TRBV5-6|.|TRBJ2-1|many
CASSLDTGGFNEQFF
TGTGCCAGCAGCCTGGACACGGGCGGGTTCAATGAGCAGTTCTTC
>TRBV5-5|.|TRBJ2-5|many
CASSLEGSGRSQYF
TGTGCCAGCAGCTTGGAAGGTAGCGGCCGATCCCAGTACTTC
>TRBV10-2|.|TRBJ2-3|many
CASSEQSTDTQYF
TGCGCCAGCAGTGAACAGAGCACAGATACGCAGTATTTT
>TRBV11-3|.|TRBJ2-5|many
CASSPWMKEGQETQYF
TGTGCCAGCAGCCCATGGATGAAAGAGGGCCAAGAGACCCAGTACTTC
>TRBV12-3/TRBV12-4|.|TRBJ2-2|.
CASSFGTGELFF
TGTGCCAGCAGTTTCGGGACCGGGGAGCTGTTTTTT
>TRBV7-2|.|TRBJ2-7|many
CASSLDWGAVYEQYF
TGTGCCAGCAGCTTAGATTGGGGAGCTGTCTACGAGCAGTACTTC
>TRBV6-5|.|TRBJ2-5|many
CASSRRSLQETQYF
TGTGCCAGCAGCCGCAGGTCCCTCCAAGAGACCCAGTACTTC
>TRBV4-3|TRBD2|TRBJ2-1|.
CASSQDGGTIYNEQFF
TGCGCCAGCAGCCAAGATGGCGGGACTATCTACAATGAGCAGTTCTTC
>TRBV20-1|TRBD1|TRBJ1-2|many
CSARQGFLAYGYTF
TGCAGTGCTCGACAGGGGTTTTTGGCCTATGGCTACACCTTC
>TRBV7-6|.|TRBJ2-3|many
CASSLGWAGTYTDTQYF
TGTGCCAGCAGCTTAGGGTGGGCAGGGACATACACAGATACGCAGTATTTT
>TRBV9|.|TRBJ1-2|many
CASSPEGTNYGYTF
TGTGCCAGCAGCCCCGAAGGGACTAACTATGGCTACACCTTC
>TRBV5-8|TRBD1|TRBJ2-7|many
CASSFRDRGIEQYF
TGTGCCAGCAGCTTCCGGGACAGGGGGATCGAGCAGTACTTC
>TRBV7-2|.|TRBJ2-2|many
CASSPRASGTGELFF
TGTGCCAGCAGCCCCCGGGCCTCGGGCACCGGGGAGCTGTTTTTT
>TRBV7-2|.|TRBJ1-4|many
CASSPARASEKLFF
TGTGCCAGCAGCCCCGCCCGGGCGAGTGAAAAACTGTTTTTT
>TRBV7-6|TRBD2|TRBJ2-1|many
CASSSAGGLYNEQFF
TGTGCCAGCAGCTCAGCGGGAGGGCTCTACAATGAGCAGTTCTTC